This T cell receptor beta chain was captured in a study of cytotoxic CD8 clonotypes in ibrutinib-treated CLL. Study-level findings and limits: Clonality increased with ibrutinib response but returned toward baseline at progression.

As to this clone: Its antigen is not identified.

Genomic DNA for TCR beta libraries, roughly 2 micrograms, came from cryopreserved PBMCs. A 1 in 200,000 to 1 in 1 million T cell depth was the sequencing target. Sequencing used immunoSEQ multiplex PCR; TCRdb keeps in-frame clones, though not all of them. The table lists 6,500 to 9,500 clones, under 85% of them singletons. V dropped 2 bases and J dropped 3; count of bases not matched to a gene: 8. CDR1 GTSNPN and CDR2 SVGIG come from the germline V gene (reference sequence). This CDR3 region has 15 residues. The source is a human donor with chronic lymphocytic leukemia. The chain links TRBV30 to TRBJ1-2, with 8 bases that match TRBD1. The specimen comprised PBMCs, sampled before ibrutinib treatment. The CDR3: CAWSIPGQVYYGYTF. In DNA form, the CDR3 reads TGTGCCTGGAGTATTCCGGGACAGGTCTACTATGGCTACACCTTC.